What follows are 31 T cell receptor beta chains derived from one specimen sequenced in a study of cytomegalovirus exposure and HLA in healthy donors (TCRdb year 2017). The library was produced with the immunoSEQ multiplex PCR assay. A mixture of 60 forward primers for TCR Vbeta segments and 13 reverse primers for TCR Jbeta segments was used in the multiplex PCR. The source is immuneACCESS, and TCRdb retained only in-frame sequences with V and J called. Part of the clones is not carried over; for the studies checked, unresolved V genes explain less than half of this, and the remainder is unexplained. The sample contains about 120,000 clones, 70% to 85% of them found a single time. The ten largest clones represent less than 5.5% of the sample. Sequencing used PBMCs. The receptors here all came from a man between 50 and 59 years old in good health and CMV-seropositive.

This clone showed up just a few times. V usage is TRBV5-1 and J usage is TRBJ1-1; 7 bases are a match to TRBD1. The V gene's germline CDR1 is SGHRS and CDR2 YFSETQ. With 2 bases clipped from V and 5 bases from J, the junction kept 6 bases outside the gene matches. The CDR3 length is 14 residues. The CDR3 DNA sequence: TGCGCCAGCAGCTTTGAAGGGGGCAGGACTGAAGCTTTCTTT. Amino acid sequence: CASSFEGGRTEAFF.

The chain recombines TRBV6-5 with TRBJ1-5; a possible D gene is TRBD1 (6 bases). Per germline, CDR1 MNHEY and CDR2 SVGAGI. The V end lost 11 bases, the J end lost 2 bases, and 13 bases lay between the germline ends. The CDR3 is made up of 13 amino acids. CDR3 coding DNA: TGTGCCGTATCCAGGGGTGGCAATCAGCCCCAGCATTTT. As protein: CAVSRGGNQPQHF.

The gene calls are TRBV2 and TRBJ2-3; 16 bases align to TRBD2. Germline lookup yields CDR1 SNHLY and CDR2 FYNNEI. The CDR3 extends over 20 amino acids. The J segment lost 3 bases and the V segment lost 7 bases, leaving 16 bases of the junction unmatched. CDR3 residues: CASTALPGLAGGIRTDTQYF. CDR3 nucleotide sequence: TGTGCCAGCACAGCGCTTCCGGGACTAGCGGGGGGGATAAGAACAGATACGCAGTATTTT.

The chain employs TRBV18 and TRBJ1-2; the D is unclear. V was cut by 0 bases and J by 2 bases, with 7 bases left in between. This CDR3 is 14 amino acids long. Germline CDR1 KGHSH, CDR2 LQKENI. Written as DNA, the CDR3 is TGTGCCAGCTCACCACCGGGAGGCAACTATGGCTACACCTTC. Protein sequence: CASSPPGGNYGYTF.

The chain recombines TRBV2 with TRBJ2-2; D perhaps matches TRBD1 (5 bases). Trimming took 8 bases from V and 0 from J, leaving 10 bases between them. Germline-derived CDR1 and CDR2 are SNHLY and FYNNEI. This CDR3 has 14 amino acids. CDR3 coding DNA: TGTGCCAGCCGACAGCCTTCGAACACCGGGGAGCTGTTTTTT. Amino acids: CASRQPSNTGELFF.

The chain links TRBV5-1 to TRBJ2-2; TRBD1 aligns across 8 bases. CDR3 length equals 15 residues. Trimming cost V 4 bases and J 4 bases; bases outside gene matches: 6. The germline V gene encodes CDR1 SGHRS and CDR2 YFSETQ. The CDR3 DNA reads TGCGCCAGCAGCGCGTCCACAGGGGGCACCGGGGAGCTGTTTTTT. It yields the protein CASSASTGGTGELFF.

The V gene is TRBV6-1, the J gene TRBJ1-4; D is perhaps TRBD1 (5 bases). The CDR3 sequence is 15 residues long. Germline CDR1 reads MNHNS; CDR2 reads SASEGT. Deletions cut 9 bases from V and 3 bases from J, with 17 bases between. CDR3 in amino acids: CASQISGIPNEKLFF. The CDR3 region has the DNA TGTGCCAGTCAAATCTCAGGGATCCCTAATGAAAAACTGTTTTTT.

The chain joins TRBV4-2 to TRBJ2-7; 10 bases agree with TRBD2. Trimming cost V 0 bases and J 5 bases; bases outside gene matches: 7. There are 16 residues in the CDR3. Germline V gene data show CDR1 as LGHNA and CDR2 as YNFKEQ. The CDR3 loop is CASSQDRGLATNEQYF. The CDR3 DNA follows: TGTGCCAGCAGCCAAGATAGGGGACTAGCGACGAACGAGCAGTACTTC.

This clone was counted only a few times. The chain has TRBV7-8 and TRBJ2-1, with TRBD2 matching 10 bases. V lost 5 bases to trimming and J lost 3 bases; unmatched junction nucleotides: 7. This CDR3 is built from 16 residues. Germline CDR1 and CDR2: SGHVS and FQNEAQ. Here the CDR3 reads CASSATSSGGYNEQFF. The CDR3 region has the DNA TGTGCCAGCAGCGCGACCTCTAGCGGGGGCTACAATGAGCAGTTCTTC.

This clone has just a few counts. The rearrangement links TRBV4-2 to TRBJ2-2; no firm D call. V shed 4 bases and J shed 3 bases, with 9 bases lying between them. CDR3 size: 14 residues. Germline CDR1 is LGHNA and CDR2 is YNFKEQ. The CDR3 sequence is CASSPEVDTGELFF. The CDR3 DNA follows: TGTGCCAGCAGCCCCGAGGTTGACACCGGGGAGCTGTTTTTT.

This clone was seen just once. Here the CDR3 DNA reads TGCGCCAGCAGCTTAAAGACAGCCTACGAGCAGTACTTC. Amino acid sequence: CASSLKTAYEQYF. This chain connects TRBV5-1 to TRBJ2-7; D is perhaps TRBD1 (5 bases). Per germline, CDR1 SGHRS and CDR2 YFSETQ. The length of the CDR3 is 13 residues. V lost 2 bases and J 2 bases, leaving 8 bases between the germline ends.

In the case of this clone: The germline gene is not matched at one end of the junction; a read error may be the cause. The same CDR3 also results from other DNA sequences found in this sample. The V call is TRBV7-2, the J call TRBJ1-6; no clear D gene. The CDR3 totals 15 residues. Per germline, CDR1 SGHTA and CDR2 FQGNSA. The CDR3: CASSLGELYNSPLHF. The CDR3 bases are TGTGCCAGCAGCTTAGGTGAGCTGTATAATTCCCCCCTCCACTTT.

This clone was detected a few times. The chain is built from TRBV6-6 and TRBJ1-1, with TRBD1 identical over 9 bases. With V trimmed by 4 bases and J by 1 base, 4 bases remained unmatched. Germline V lookup: CDR1 MNHNY, CDR2 SVGAGI (reference sequence). This CDR3 has 15 amino acids. The CDR3 DNA reads TGTGCCAGCAGTTCCCGGGACAGGGCGAACACTGAAGCTTTCTTT. Translated, it gives CASSSRDRANTEAFF.

This clone came up once. The chain links TRBV7-9 to TRBJ1-1; no clear D. The CDR3 is 11 residues long. V was cut by 3 bases and J by 7 bases, with 6 bases left in between. Germline values: CDR1 SEHNR, CDR2 FQNEAQ (reference sequence). The CDR3 is CASSFEREAFF. CDR3 coding DNA: TGTGCCAGCAGCTTTGAGCGTGAAGCTTTCTTT.

This chain links TRBV7-2 with TRBJ2-7; possible D gene TRBD2, 5 bases. The V gene lost 5 bases and the J gene lost 6 bases, with 20 bases spanning the gap. Germline lookup yields CDR1 SGHTA and CDR2 FQGNSA. The CDR3 totals 15 residues. The CDR3: CASSVDIGLAGEQYF. As DNA, the CDR3 is TGTGCCAGCAGCGTCGACATAGGCCTAGCCGGCGAGCAGTACTTC.

This sequence joins TRBV2 and TRBJ2-5; a possible D gene is TRBD1 (6 bases). CDR1 and CDR2 from the germline V gene are SNHLY and FYNNEI. This CDR3 has 14 residues. Trimming shortened V by 7 bases and J by 3 bases, and 15 bases separated the two germline ends. For the CDR3, the DNA is TGTGCCAGCATGGGATTCAGACAGGAAGAGACCCAGTACTTC. Its translation is CASMGFRQEETQYF.

This chain uses TRBV2 with TRBJ2-7, with D maybe TRBD2 (6 bases). The CDR3 length is 15 residues. CDR1 SNHLY and CDR2 FYNNEI come from the germline V gene. Trimming stripped 6 bases from V and 5 bases from J, with 20 bases between. The CDR3 spells CASSRELAIDHEQYF. CDR3 DNA: TGTGCCAGCAGCCGTGAACTAGCTATAGATCACGAGCAGTACTTC.

The rearrangement links TRBV6-6 to TRBJ2-7; the match to TRBD1 covers 7 bases. The CDR3 has 14 residues. Trimming at V came to 6 bases and at J to 6 bases, leaving 11 bases not matched to a gene. Germline V gene lookup returns CDR1 MNHNY and CDR2 SVGAGI (reference sequence). The CDR3 here is CASSRGQWGFEQYF. Here the CDR3 DNA reads TGTGCCAGCAGCCGGGGACAGTGGGGGTTCGAGCAGTACTTC.

The CDR3 sequence is CAWAGGQSNQPQHF. CDR3 bases: TGTGCCTGGGCAGGGGGCCAGAGCAATCAGCCCCAGCATTTT. The rearrangement joins TRBV30 to TRBJ1-5, with TRBD1 matching 8 bases. V lost 5 bases to trimming and J lost 1 base; unmatched junction nucleotides: 4. Germline V gives CDR1 GTSNPN, CDR2 SVGIG (reference sequence). CDR3 length: 14 amino acids.

The chain employs TRBV7-3 and TRBJ2-6, with 7 positions matching TRBD1. The J segment lost 4 bases and the V segment lost 5 bases, leaving 17 bases of the junction unmatched. The CDR3 runs 19 residues. From germline, CDR1 is SGHTA and CDR2 FQGTGA. CDR3 DNA sequence: TGTGCCAGCAGCGCCCAGAGGGGGCTTGGAATTCTGGGGGCCAACGTCCTGACTTTC. Residues: CASSAQRGLGILGANVLTF.

The V call is TRBV19, the J call TRBJ1-1, with no clear D. V lost 3 bases and J 1 base, leaving 6 bases between the germline ends. This CDR3 is built from 13 residues. The germline V gene encodes CDR1 LNHDA and CDR2 SQIVND (reference sequence). CDR3 loop: CASSIPRNTEAFF. CDR3 DNA sequence: TGTGCCAGTAGTATCCCCCGGAACACTGAAGCTTTCTTT. The full variable domain, its missing parts supplied by reference TRBV19 and TRBJ1-1, is DGGITQSPKYLFRKEGQNVTLSCEQNLNHDAMYWYRQDPGQGLRLIYYSQIVNDFQKGDIAEGYSVSREKKESFPLTVTSAQKNPTAFYLCASSIPRNTEAFFGQGTRLTVV.

Turning to this clone: One end of the junction does not line up with germline, which may come from a read error. The J gene is TRBJ2-7, the V gene TRBV7-7, with 9 bases that match TRBD1. This CDR3 comprises 13 residues. Germline CDR1 and CDR2: SSHAT and FNYEAQ (reference sequence). CDR3: CASSRDRDREQYF. DNA for the CDR3: TGTGCTAGCAGCCGGGACAGGGATCGCGAGCAGTACTTC. Variable domain in full (rest from reference TRBV7-7 and TRBJ2-7): GAGVSQSPRYKVTKRGQDVTLRCDPISSHATLYWYQQALGQGPEFLTYFNYEAQPDKSGLPSDRFSAERPEGSISTLTIQRTEQRDSAMYRCASSRDRDREQYFGPGTRLTVT.

The chain couples TRBV5-1 to TRBJ1-1; tentative D call: TRBD1 (6 bases). V lost 0 bases and J 2 bases, leaving 11 bases between the germline ends. Germline CDR1 SGHRS, CDR2 YFSETQ. This CDR3 spans 15 amino acids. The CDR3 region is CASSLAGGGNTEAFF. CDR3 DNA: TGCGCCAGCAGCTTGGCGGGGGGCGGAAACACTGAAGCTTTCTTT.

A note on this clone: A much larger clone lies one base from this, so it may be a read error. This rearrangement joins TRBV25-1 to TRBJ1-1, with TRBD1 matching over 8 bases. CDR1 is MGHDK and CDR2 is SYGVNS in the germline V gene. V gave up 3 bases and J gave up 4 bases; unmatched junction bases: 4. The CDR3 spans 14 residues. CDR3 in DNA: TGTGCCAGCAGTGACTCCGACAGGGGCACTGAAGCTTTCTTT. Amino acids: CASSDSDRGTEAFF.

This clone was counted only a few times. V gene TRBV19 combines with J gene TRBJ2-2, with 9 positions matching TRBD1. The J segment lost 4 bases and the V segment lost 9 bases, leaving 6 bases of the junction unmatched. CDR1 and CDR2 (germline): LNHDA, SQIVND (reference sequence). The CDR3 extends over 14 amino acids. The CDR3: CASRDRDGTGELFF. The CDR3 DNA is TGTGCCAGCCGGGACAGGGACGGCACCGGGGAGCTGTTTTTT.

Only a few counts were recorded for this clone. The V and J genes are TRBV20-1 and TRBJ2-1, with D tentatively TRBD2 (5 bases). The germline V gene encodes CDR1 DFQATT and CDR2 SNEGSKA (reference sequence). CDR3 length: 11 amino acids. V was pared by 6 bases and J by 7 bases, with 10 bases between. The CDR3 reads CSAHPGNEQFF. The CDR3 nucleotides read TGCAGTGCCCACCCGGGGAATGAGCAGTTCTTC.

V and J are TRBV6-5 and TRBJ1-2, with TRBD1 as a possible D gene (6 bases). In germline, CDR1 is MNHEY, CDR2 SVGAGI. Between the trimmed V and J ends, which lost 5 bases and 6 bases, there was a span of 13 bases. The CDR3 is made up of 13 amino acids. CDR3: CASSPTGLNGYTF. CDR3 nucleotides: TGTGCCAGCAGTCCTACAGGGCTGAATGGCTACACCTTC.

The J gene is TRBJ2-2, the V gene TRBV5-1; 7 nucleotides line up with TRBD2. The germline gives CDR1 SGHRS, CDR2 YFSETQ. The CDR3 sequence is 16 residues long. The junction had 4 bases not matched to a gene; V was cut back by 1 base and J by 1 base. CDR3 sequence: CASSLLSSGNTGELFF. In DNA form, the CDR3 reads TGCGCCAGCAGCTTGTTGTCTAGCGGGAACACCGGGGAGCTGTTTTTT.

About this clone: The same CDR3 is also encoded by other DNA sequences in this sample. The rearrangement links TRBV5-1 to TRBJ2-2; maybe TRBD1 (6 bases). The CDR3 spans 14 residues. Germline V lookup: CDR1 SGHRS, CDR2 YFSETQ. Trimming pared 1 base from V and 4 bases from J, leaving 8 bases between. CDR3 amino acids: CASSLTGSTGELFF. CDR3 sequence (DNA): TGCGCCAGCAGCTTGACAGGGAGCACCGGGGAGCTGTTTTTT.

The chain recombines TRBV18 with TRBJ1-1; 10 bases align to TRBD1. The CDR3 totals 17 residues. V lost 3 bases, J lost 1 base, and 8 bases stayed unmatched. CDR1 and CDR2 (germline): KGHSH, LQKENI. The CDR3 coding sequence is TGTGCCAGCTCACCCCCCGGGACAGGGGAAAGGAACACTGAAGCTTTCTTT. Translating it yields CASSPPGTGERNTEAFF.

The V call is TRBV28, the J call TRBJ2-2; TRBD2 matches 7 bases. The CDR3 covers 14 residues. The germline CDR1 and CDR2 sequences are MDHEN and SYDVKM. V was pared by 8 bases and J by 6 bases, with 9 bases of the junction left unmatched. The chain's CDR3 is CASQPGRGPGELFF. As DNA, the CDR3 is TGTGCCAGCCAACCAGGGAGGGGACCCGGGGAGCTGTTTTTT.